This T cell receptor beta chain was sequenced for a study of T cell responses to AZD1222 COVID-19 vaccine. Trimming at V came to 5 bases and at J to 1 base, leaving 2 bases not matched to a gene. Germline V gene data show CDR1 as MDHEN and CDR2 as SYDVKM. This CDR3 is 14 amino acids long. Clones were read by immunoSEQ multiplex PCR, and TCRdb kept only the in-frame ones, dropping some. The repertoire holds some 280,000 clones, approximately 94% seen once, with approximately 0.52% in the top ten. Study results and limitations: Unmutated variant regions reportedly attract nearly half of all spike-specific TCRs.

This clone has a single count. The antigen is not known. This TCR was recovered from an adult who received the AZD1222 COVID-19 vaccine. This sample comprised peripheral blood, obtained 28 days after the second AZD1222 dose. The chain employs TRBV28 and TRBJ2-5; TRBD2 agrees at 9 bases. The CDR3 sequence: CASSKAGGQETQYF. The CDR3 DNA sequence: TGTGCCAGCAGTAAAGCGGGGGGCCAAGAGACCCAGTACTTC.